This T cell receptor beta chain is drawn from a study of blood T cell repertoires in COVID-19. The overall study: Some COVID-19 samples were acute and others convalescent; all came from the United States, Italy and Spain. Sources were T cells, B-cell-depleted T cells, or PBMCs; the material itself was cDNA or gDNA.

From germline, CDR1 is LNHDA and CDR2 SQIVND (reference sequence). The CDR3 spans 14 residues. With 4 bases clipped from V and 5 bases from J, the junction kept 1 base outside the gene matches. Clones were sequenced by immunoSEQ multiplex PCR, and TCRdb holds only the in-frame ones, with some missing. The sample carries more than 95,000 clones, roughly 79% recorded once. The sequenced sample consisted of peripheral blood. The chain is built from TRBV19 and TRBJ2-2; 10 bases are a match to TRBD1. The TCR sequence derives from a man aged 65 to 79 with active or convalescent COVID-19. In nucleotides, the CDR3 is TGTGCCAGTAGTAAGGGACAGGGGACCGGGGAGCTGTTTTTT. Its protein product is CASSKGQGTGELFF.